The rows below give T cell receptor beta chains drawn from one sample of a study of cytomegalovirus exposure and HLA in healthy donors. The assay was immunoSEQ multiplex PCR, and TCRdb's table has in-frame clones only and misses some. The repertoire holds about 140,000 clones, with 76% as singletons. The source material was PBMCs. These receptors were taken from a man aged 40-49 years in good health and CMV-seronegative. Both conserved end residues are part of each CDR3. D genes are given only for firm matches.

d_call: .
j_call: TRBJ2-3
v_call: TRBV4-3
cdr3_aa: CASSQEWGRVVTDTQYF
cdr3_nt: TGCGCCAGCAGCCAAGAGTGGGGCCGGGTGGTCACAGATACGCAGTATTTT

d_call: TRBD2
j_call: TRBJ2-7
v_call: TRBV7-2
cdr3_aa: CASSDRDYPSYEQYF
cdr3_nt: TGTGCCAGCAGTGACCGGGACTACCCCTCCTACGAGCAGTACTTC

d_call: TRBD2
j_call: TRBJ2-7
v_call: TRBV6-1
cdr3_aa: CASSSRLAGAYEQYF
cdr3_nt: TGTGCCAGCAGTAGCCGACTAGCGGGAGCCTACGAGCAGTACTTC

d_call: .
j_call: TRBJ1-6
v_call: TRBV2
cdr3_aa: CASSSGLEGSPLHF
cdr3_nt: TGTGCCAGCAGCTCGGGCCTAGAGGGTTCACCCCTCCACTTT

d_call: TRBD2
j_call: TRBJ2-2
v_call: TRBV4-3
cdr3_aa: CASSQEGGGAGELFF
cdr3_nt: TGCGCCAGCAGCCAAGAGGGGGGAGGGGCCGGGGAGCTGTTTTTT

d_call: TRBD1
j_call: TRBJ2-7
v_call: TRBV28
cdr3_aa: CASSLTGESSYEQYF
cdr3_nt: TGTGCCAGCAGTTTAACAGGGGAAAGCTCCTACGAGCAGTACTTC

d_call: .
j_call: TRBJ1-5
v_call: TRBV19
cdr3_aa: CASRDLGIEQPQHF
cdr3_nt: TGTGCCAGTAGGGACTTGGGGATAGAGCAGCCCCAGCATTTT

d_call: .
j_call: TRBJ2-6
v_call: TRBV6-5
cdr3_aa: CASSRSSIGANVLTF
cdr3_nt: TGTGCCAGCAGTCGTTCTAGCATTGGGGCCAACGTCCTGACTTTC

d_call: TRBD2
j_call: TRBJ2-3
v_call: TRBV14
cdr3_aa: CASSLTNLRVGYSGAKMDTQYF
cdr3_nt: TGTGCCAGCAGCCTAACCAACCTGCGGGTGGGCTACAGCGGGGCCAAGATGGATACGCAGTATTTT

d_call: .
j_call: TRBJ2-3
v_call: TRBV6-4
cdr3_aa: CASSEIPSDTQYF
cdr3_nt: TGTGCCAGCAGTGAAATTCCCTCAGATACGCAGTATTTT